The 20 T cell receptor beta chains below all came from one sample that was sequenced in a study of blood T cell repertoires in COVID-19. Produced via immunoSEQ multiplex PCR; TCRdb's table is partial and in-frame only. This repertoire shows about 43,000 clones, roughly nine tenths found once; its top ten account for 8.5% to 10%. Sequencing was done on a sample of peripheral blood. Receptor source: a human donor in a cohort sampled during active COVID-19.

The V and J genes are TRBV12-5 and TRBJ1-6, with D possibly TRBD1 on 6 matching bases. Germline CDR1 reads LGHNT; CDR2 reads FRNRAP. Trimming took 6 bases from V and 4 from J, leaving 7 bases between them. The CDR3 is 13 residues long. The DNA for the CDR3 is TGTGCTAGTGGCGGGACATATAATTCACCCCTCCACTTT. Protein sequence: CASGGTYNSPLHF. Full variable domain (remainder filled in from reference TRBV12-5 and TRBJ1-6): DARVTQTPRHKVTEMGQEVTMRCQPILGHNTVFWYRQTMMQGLELLAYFRNRAPLDDSGMPKDRFSAEMPDATLATLKIQPSEPRDSAVYFCASGGTYNSPLHFGNGTRLTVT.

V and J are TRBV19 and TRBJ1-5; D call uncertain. The CDR3 contains 20 residues. V was cut by 4 bases and J by 0 bases, with 25 bases left in between. Germline V gene lookup returns CDR1 LNHDA and CDR2 SQIVND (reference sequence). The chain's CDR3 is CASSRAPTELTWNSNQPQHF. The CDR3 coding sequence is TGTGCCAGTAGTAGGGCCCCCACAGAACTTACGTGGAATAGCAATCAGCCCCAGCATTTT.

The chain combines TRBV5-1 with TRBJ1-4; D perhaps matches TRBD1 (6 bases). In germline, CDR1 is SGHRS, CDR2 YFSETQ. This CDR3 is built from 15 residues. V lost 4 bases to trimming and J lost 6 bases, with 16 bases between them. The CDR3 protein is CASSPVGGRYEKLFF. The CDR3 region has the DNA TGCGCCAGCAGCCCCGTCGGGGGGCGGTATGAAAAACTGTTTTTT.

The chain recombines TRBV2 with TRBJ2-7; 7 bases match TRBD1. Germline V CDR1 and CDR2: SNHLY, FYNNEI. After removal of 6 bases from V and 2 bases from J, the junction contained 10 bases not matched to a gene. The CDR3 is 15 residues long. CDR3: CASRPLGQIAYEQYF. In DNA, the CDR3 is TGTGCCAGCAGACCCTTGGGACAGATTGCCTACGAGCAGTACTTC.

J is TRBJ2-4 and V is TRBV2; 7 positions match TRBD2. From germline, CDR1 is SNHLY and CDR2 FYNNEI. The trim removed 4 bases at V and 6 bases at J, leaving 6 bases unmatched. This CDR3 contains 14 residues. The CDR3 loop is CASSVVREGNIQYF. The CDR3 nucleotides read TGTGCCAGCAGTGTAGTGAGGGAGGGAAACATTCAGTACTTC.

The chain recombines TRBV30 with TRBJ1-2; 9 nucleotides match TRBD1. CDR1 GTSNPN and CDR2 SVGIG come from the germline V gene (reference sequence). Trimming at V came to 4 bases and at J to 8 bases, leaving 8 bases not matched to a gene. The CDR3 length is 13 residues. The CDR3 DNA sequence: TGTGCCTGGAATCACAGGGGGCCGTTAGGCTACACCTTC. It translates to CAWNHRGPLGYTF.

V is TRBV5-1 and J is TRBJ2-6; the D gene is possibly TRBD1 (5 bases). Germline V CDR1 and CDR2: SGHRS, YFSETQ. The CDR3 loop spans 16 amino acids. The V end was cut by 4 bases, the J end by 0 bases, with 11 bases between. The CDR3 sequence: CASSRQSSSGANVLTF. The CDR3 bases are TGCGCCAGCAGCAGACAGAGTAGCTCTGGGGCCAACGTCCTGACTTTC.

The V call is TRBV5-4, the J call TRBJ2-3; 11 positions agree with TRBD2. The germline CDR1 and CDR2 sequences are SGHNT and YYREEE (reference sequence). Trimming removed 3 bases from V and 6 bases from J; junction bases left unmatched: 3. The CDR3 length is 14 residues. In DNA form, the CDR3 reads TGTGCCAGCAGCTCGTCTAGCGGGGGGGATACGCAGTATTTT. Protein product: CASSSSSGGDTQYF.

CDR3: CASSPSGIVSEAFF. CDR3 DNA sequence: TGTGCCAGCTCACCCTCAGGGATAGTGAGTGAAGCTTTCTTT. The chain employs TRBV18 and TRBJ1-1; D is possibly TRBD1 (5 bases). Germline V gene lookup returns CDR1 KGHSH and CDR2 LQKENI. With 3 bases removed from V and 7 bases from J, the gap between germline ends came to 15 bases. This CDR3 region has 14 residues.

V is TRBV2 and J is TRBJ2-7; 11 bases are a match to TRBD1. This CDR3 contains 17 residues. In germline, CDR1 is SNHLY, CDR2 FYNNEI. The trim removed 6 bases at V and 5 bases at J, leaving 15 bases unmatched. CDR3 nucleotides: TGTGCCAGCAGGAACCGGGACAGGGGGATCAAAGGCGACGAGCAGTACTTC. This gives the protein CASRNRDRGIKGDEQYF.

The chain is built from TRBV27 and TRBJ2-7; no firm D call. This CDR3 contains 11 residues. Trimming stripped 7 bases from V and 0 bases from J, with 4 bases between. CDR1 and CDR2 (germline): MNHEY, SMNVEV (reference sequence). As DNA, the CDR3 is TGTGCCAGCACCAACTCCTACGAGCAGTACTTC. Protein: CASTNSYEQYF.

The chain uses TRBV7-3 and TRBJ2-1; perhaps TRBD1 as D (6 bases). The CDR3 is made up of 15 amino acids. The germline V gene has CDR1 SGHTA and CDR2 FQGTGA. V dropped 1 base and J dropped 7 bases, with 14 bases sitting between them. The CDR3 nucleotides are TGTGCCAGCAGCTTAAATGGGCAGGGGCGGAATGAGCAGTTCTTC. This translates into CASSLNGQGRNEQFF.

The chain joins TRBV7-8 to TRBJ2-7; 11 bases map to TRBD2. The junction had 8 bases not matched to a gene; V was cut back by 3 bases and J by 4 bases. Per germline, CDR1 SGHVS and CDR2 FQNEAQ. This CDR3 has 16 residues. Written as DNA, the CDR3 is TGTGCCAGCAGCTTCGGGGCCGGGACTAGCGGTTACGAGCAGTACTTC. Its protein is CASSFGAGTSGYEQYF.

The chain employs TRBV3-1 (or the pseudogene TRBV3-2) and TRBJ2-7; 12 nucleotides agree with TRBD1. With 0 bases clipped from V and 5 bases from J, the junction kept 2 bases outside the gene matches. The CDR3 consists of 15 residues. Germline values: CDR1 LGHDT, CDR2 YNNKEL (reference sequence). CDR3 DNA: TGTGCCAGCAGCCAAGAGGGGACAGGGGGCAACGAGCAGTACTTC. The encoded protein is CASSQEGTGGNEQYF.

This clone came up a few times. J is TRBJ2-1 and V is TRBV18; 9 positions match TRBD2. From germline, CDR1 is KGHSH and CDR2 LQKENI. J was trimmed by 6 bases and V by 2 bases; bases with no gene match: 2. This CDR3 has 14 amino acids. In DNA, the CDR3 is TGTGCCAGCTCACCAATTAGCGGGGGCAATGAGCAGTTCTTC. Residues: CASSPISGGNEQFF.

The chain links TRBV5-6 to TRBJ1-2; D is unclear. Trimming cost V 0 bases and J 12 bases, with 15 bases left between them. Germline V gene data show CDR1 as SGHDT and CDR2 as YYEEEE. This CDR3 has 13 residues. The CDR3: CASSLAGYGRHTF. The CDR3 DNA sequence: TGTGCCAGCAGCTTGGCCGGTTACGGGAGACACACCTTC.

This chain connects TRBV4-1 to TRBJ1-1; 7 bases fit TRBD1. In germline, CDR1 is MGHRA, CDR2 YSYEKL. V was clipped by 2 bases and J by 1 base; unmatched bases: 7. The CDR3 consists of 16 residues. CDR3 amino acids: CASSQNVGQANTEAFF. The CDR3 DNA is TGCGCCAGCAGCCAAAACGTCGGACAGGCGAACACTGAAGCTTTCTTT.

This clone was counted once. The chain has TRBV6-4 and TRBJ2-2, with D uncertain. V was trimmed by 0 bases and J by 2 bases, leaving 10 bases between them. The CDR3 totals 16 residues. CDR1 and CDR2 (germline): MRHNA, SNTAGT. The CDR3 coding sequence is TGTGCCAGCAGTGACTCGATGTACGGTAACACCGGGGAGCTGTTTTTT. This codes for CASSDSMYGNTGELFF.

This clone was detected only a few times. This chain links TRBV18 with TRBJ2-7; maybe TRBD1 (6 bases). Trimming left V 3 bases short and J 6 bases short, with 15 bases between. In germline, CDR1 is KGHSH, CDR2 LQKENI. This CDR3 spans 14 amino acids. CDR3: CASSPLDRSSEQYF. For the CDR3, the DNA is TGTGCCAGCTCACCGCTCGACAGGTCGAGCGAGCAGTACTTC.

V gene TRBV7-2 combines with J gene TRBJ1-2, with 8 bases aligning to TRBD1. After removal of 8 bases from V and 5 bases from J, the junction contained 13 bases not matched to a gene. The germline V gene encodes CDR1 SGHTA and CDR2 FQGNSA. The CDR3 runs to 15 residues. The CDR3 is CASVQGPDRVYGYTF. CDR3 nucleotide sequence: TGTGCCAGCGTCCAGGGACCGGACAGGGTATATGGCTACACCTTC.